The clone carrying this TCR beta chain came up once. The assay was immunoSEQ multiplex PCR, and TCRdb's table has in-frame clones only and misses some. Among around 83,000 clones, roughly 90% were seen once, and the ten largest hold over 11%. This record comes from a study of blood T cell repertoires in COVID-19. This CDR3 contains 14 residues. CDR1 and CDR2 (germline): KGHSH, LQKENI. Deletions cut 4 bases from V and 2 bases from J, with 11 bases between. The rearrangement links TRBV18 to TRBJ1-1; a possible D gene is TRBD1 (5 bases). Sequencing was carried out using peripheral blood. The source is a man in his sixties or seventies with active or convalescent COVID-19. This CDR3 reads CASSRSGTNTEAFF. CDR3 nucleotide sequence: TGTGCCAGCTCACGAAGCGGGACTAACACTGAAGCTTTCTTT.